This is a list of T cell receptor beta chains from one sample in a study of sequential checkpoint blockade in melanoma. Assay: immunoSEQ multiplex PCR; the TCRdb copy retains only in-frame clones and omits some. This sample has tens of thousands of clones; around nine tenths occur once, and the top ten carry about 14%. Sequences were derived from CD8+ T cells sorted from blood (inferred from file names), sampled from a patient given nivolumab and ipilimumab in sequence. The receptors stem from a human donor with melanoma. CDR3s include the opening cysteine and the closing phenylalanine or tryptophan. The D gene is left open where the match is weak. Some rows have no size entry. The others give once, few or many, or a class for an expanded clone.

V	size	J	D	DNA	CDR3
TRBV4-3	few	TRBJ2-1	.	TGCGCCAGCAGCCAAGATTCATGGGCGGGTATCTACAATGAGCAGTTCTTC	CASSQDSWAGIYNEQFF
TRBV6-5	.	TRBJ1-2	.	TGTGCCAGCAGTTCCGGGACAATTCTATATGGCTACACCTTC	CASSSGTILYGYTF
TRBV29-1	.	TRBJ2-1	TRBD1	TGCAGCGTTAAGATCGGGACAGCATACAATGAGCAGTTCTTC	CSVKIGTAYNEQFF
TRBV4-1	few	TRBJ2-2	TRBD2	TGCGCCAGCAGCCAAGGACTAGCGGGTTTTACCGGGGAGCTGTTTTTT	CASSQGLAGFTGELFF
TRBV4-1	.	TRBJ2-2	TRBD1	TGCGCCAGCAGCCAAGGAAGAGGGGGCGGTAACACCGGGGAGCTGTTTTTT	CASSQGRGGGNTGELFF
TRBV15	once	TRBJ2-3	TRBD2	TGTGCCACCAGCAGAGAGAAGGCCGGGACTAGCGGACAATCAGATACGCAGTATTTT	CATSREKAGTSGQSDTQYF
TRBV27	.	TRBJ1-6	TRBD1	TGTGCCAGCAGTTTGACAGGGAGCTCCTATAATTCACCCCTCCACTTT	CASSLTGSSYNSPLHF
TRBV7-9	.	TRBJ2-1	.	TGTGCCAGCAGCTTACCTCTTCGTGAGCAGTTCTTC	CASSLPLREQFF
TRBV21-1	.	TRBJ1-1	.	TGTGCCAGCAGCAAAGCTAGGTGGACAGTTACTGAAGCTTTCTTT	CASSKARWTVTEAFF
TRBV19	.	TRBJ2-1	TRBD2	TGTGCCAGTAGTATAACCGGGACTAGCGGGAGAATTGAGCAGTTCTTC	CASSITGTSGRIEQFF
TRBV6-6	few	TRBJ2-7	.	TGTGCCAGCAGTTACGGGGCAAATCACTACGAGCAGTACTTC	CASSYGANHYEQYF
TRBV28	.	TRBJ1-1	.	TGTGCCAGCAGTTTATACTCATTGAACACTGAAGCTTTCTTT	CASSLYSLNTEAFF
TRBV7-9	.	TRBJ2-2	TRBD1	TGTGCCAGCAGCTCCAGCCGAGGGACAGGCAACACCGGGGAGCTGTTTTTT	CASSSSRGTGNTGELFF
TRBV5-6	once	TRBJ2-4	TRBD2	TGTGCCAGCAGCCGACTAGCGGGACAAAACATTCAGTACTTC	CASSRLAGQNIQYF
TRBV28	.	TRBJ1-1	.	TGTGCCAGCAGTTTAAACAGTGAGATTATGAACACTGAAGCTTTCTTT	CASSLNSEIMNTEAFF
TRBV7-9	.	TRBJ2-7	TRBD2	TGTGCCAGCAGCTTAGCGCGACTAGCGGACTCCTACGAGCAGTACTTC	CASSLARLADSYEQYF
TRBV5-1	.	TRBJ2-3	.	TGCGCCAGCAGCTTGGGTCCCGGTTCTACCGGAGGGCAGTATTTT	CASSLGPGSTGGQYF
TRBV18	once	TRBJ2-7	TRBD1	TGTGCCAGCTCATGGGGACAGATGCTCTACGAGCAGTACTTC	CASSWGQMLYEQYF
TRBV27	.	TRBJ1-1	TRBD1	TGTGCCAGCAGTTTGACAGGGGAAGGGTACACTGAAGCTTTCTTT	CASSLTGEGYTEAFF
TRBV9	.	TRBJ1-5	TRBD1	TGTGCCAGCAGCGCCGGGACAGTGAATCAGCCCCAGCATTTT	CASSAGTVNQPQHF
TRBV2	.	TRBJ2-1	TRBD2	TGTGCCAGCACCAAGGTAGCGGGAGAGCAGTTCTTC	CASTKVAGEQFF
TRBV30	once	TRBJ2-1	TRBD2	TGTGCCTGGAGTGTAATAGCGGGAGGGTTCTCCTACAATGAGCAGTTCTTC	CAWSVIAGGFSYNEQFF
TRBV11-2	few	TRBJ2-7	.	TGTGCCAGCAGCTTAGAGGGCTTGAACTACGAGCAGTACTTC	CASSLEGLNYEQYF
TRBV15	.	TRBJ1-1	.	TGTGCCACCAGCAGAGTAGGGGTGGGTGCTTTCTTT	CATSRVGVGAFF
TRBV27	.	TRBJ2-1	TRBD1	TGTGCCAGCAGTTTATTGGACAGGGGAAGGAGATCCTACAATGAGCAGTTCTTC	CASSLLDRGRRSYNEQFF
TRBV30	.	TRBJ2-3	.	TGTGCCTGGAGTGGGATGACCTTTTCAGGGAAGGTCCCAGATACGCAGTATTTT	CAWSGMTFSGKVPDTQYF
TRBV29-1	.	TRBJ2-1	.	TGCAGCGTTGTAGGGGCCAGCTCCTACAATGAGCAGTTCTTC	CSVVGASSYNEQFF
TRBV5-1	once	TRBJ2-4	.	TGCGCCAGCAGCTTGGGTGGCCCCACGGGAAACATTCAGTACTTC	CASSLGGPTGNIQYF
TRBV2	.	TRBJ1-5	TRBD1	TGTGCCAGCAGCCCCGACAGGGGGAATCAGCCCCAGCATTTT	CASSPDRGNQPQHF
TRBV6-1	.	TRBJ2-1	.	TGTGCCGCCAGTTTGGTATTCTACAATGAGCAGTTCTTC	CAASLVFYNEQFF